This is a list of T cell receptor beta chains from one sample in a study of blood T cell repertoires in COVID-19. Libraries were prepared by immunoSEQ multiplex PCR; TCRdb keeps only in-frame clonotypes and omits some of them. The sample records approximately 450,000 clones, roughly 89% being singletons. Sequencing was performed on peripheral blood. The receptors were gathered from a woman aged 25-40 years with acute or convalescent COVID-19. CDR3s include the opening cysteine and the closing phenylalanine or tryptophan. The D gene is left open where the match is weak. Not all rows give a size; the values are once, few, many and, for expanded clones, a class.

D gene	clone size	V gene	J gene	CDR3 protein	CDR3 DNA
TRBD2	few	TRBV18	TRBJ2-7	CASFTSGGYEQYF	TGTGCCAGCTTCACTAGCGGGGGGTACGAGCAGTACTTC
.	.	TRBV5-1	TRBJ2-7	CASSFGGRYEQYF	TGCGCCAGCAGCTTTGGCGGCCGCTACGAGCAGTACTTC
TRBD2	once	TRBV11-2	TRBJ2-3	CASSPYGLSGGDYTDTQYF	TGTGCCAGCAGCCCTTATGGGCTAAGCGGGGGTGACTACACGGATACGCAGTATTTT
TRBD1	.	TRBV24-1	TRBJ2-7	CATSDTGGSAYEQYF	TGTGCCACCAGCGATACAGGGGGCTCCGCCTACGAGCAGTACTTC
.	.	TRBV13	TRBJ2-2	CASSLERQFGELFF	TGTGCCAGCAGCCTCGAGAGACAGTTCGGGGAGCTGTTTTTT
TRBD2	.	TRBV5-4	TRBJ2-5	CASSSASGGKETQYF	TGTGCCAGCAGCTCTGCTAGCGGGGGAAAAGAGACCCAGTACTTC
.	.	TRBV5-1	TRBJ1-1	CASGMSGATEAFF	TGCGCCAGCGGAATGTCGGGAGCCACTGAAGCTTTCTTT
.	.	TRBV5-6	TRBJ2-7	CASSSLSYEQYF	TGTGCCAGCAGCTCCCTGTCCTACGAGCAGTACTTC
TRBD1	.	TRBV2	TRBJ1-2	CASSMARTGWSDGYTF	TGTGCCAGTTCAATGGCTCGGACAGGGTGGAGTGATGGCTACACCTTC
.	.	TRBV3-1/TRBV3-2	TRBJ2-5	CASSSLETQYF	TGTGCCAGCAGCAGCTTAGAGACCCAGTACTTC
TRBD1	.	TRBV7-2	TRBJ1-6	CASSLEGQNNSPLHF	TGTGCCAGCAGCTTAGAGGGACAGAATAATTCACCCCTCCACTTT
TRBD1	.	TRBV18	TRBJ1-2	CASSKTGAPGYTF	TGTGCCAGCTCAAAAACAGGGGCCCCGGGCTACACCTTC
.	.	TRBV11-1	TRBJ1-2	CASSFGDTLIYGYTF	TGTGCCAGCAGCTTTGGGGACACCCTTATTTATGGCTACACCTTC
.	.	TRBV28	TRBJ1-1	CASIGGGLPNTEAFF	TGTGCCAGCATTGGGGGGGGTTTGCCGAACACTGAAGCTTTCTTT
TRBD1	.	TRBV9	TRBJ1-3	CASSGRTGSGNTIYF	TGTGCCAGCAGCGGAAGGACAGGGTCTGGAAACACCATATATTTT
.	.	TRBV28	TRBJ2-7	CASPGGLPYEQYF	TGTGCCAGTCCAGGGGGACTGCCATACGAGCAGTACTTC
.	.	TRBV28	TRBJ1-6	CASGGGTSASSPLHF	TGTGCCAGCGGGGGGGGAACTTCGGCCTCATCACCCCTCCACTTT
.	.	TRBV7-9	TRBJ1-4	CASSLVGRGNEKLFF	TGTGCCAGCAGCTTGGTCGGACGCGGGAATGAAAAACTGTTTTTT
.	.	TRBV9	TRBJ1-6	CASSVGLDSPLHF	TGTGCCAGCAGCGTAGGGCTCGATTCACCCCTCCACTTT
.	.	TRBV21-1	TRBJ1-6	CASRRGTELSPLHF	TGTGCCAGCAGAAGAGGGACAGAATTATCACCCCTCCACTTT
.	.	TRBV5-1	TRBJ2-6	CASSLDSRVFGANVLTF	TGCGCCAGCAGCTTGGACAGTAGAGTATTTGGGGCCAACGTCCTGACTTTC
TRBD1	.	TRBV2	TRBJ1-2	CASSGTATFSNGYTF	TGTGCCAGCAGCGGGACAGCTACCTTTTCAAATGGCTACACCTTC
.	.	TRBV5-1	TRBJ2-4	CASSLAMGRRGIQYF	TGCGCCAGCAGCTTGGCCATGGGGCGCAGGGGCATTCAGTACTTC
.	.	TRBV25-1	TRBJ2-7	CASSGTGSAVEQYF	TGTGCCAGCAGTGGTACAGGGTCGGCGGTCGAGCAGTACTTC
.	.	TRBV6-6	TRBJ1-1	CASSYEGGREAFF	TGTGCCAGCAGTTACGAGGGGGGGCGGGAAGCTTTCTTT
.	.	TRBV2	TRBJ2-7	CASSPGITREQYF	TGTGCCAGCAGTCCAGGGATAACTCGCGAGCAGTACTTC